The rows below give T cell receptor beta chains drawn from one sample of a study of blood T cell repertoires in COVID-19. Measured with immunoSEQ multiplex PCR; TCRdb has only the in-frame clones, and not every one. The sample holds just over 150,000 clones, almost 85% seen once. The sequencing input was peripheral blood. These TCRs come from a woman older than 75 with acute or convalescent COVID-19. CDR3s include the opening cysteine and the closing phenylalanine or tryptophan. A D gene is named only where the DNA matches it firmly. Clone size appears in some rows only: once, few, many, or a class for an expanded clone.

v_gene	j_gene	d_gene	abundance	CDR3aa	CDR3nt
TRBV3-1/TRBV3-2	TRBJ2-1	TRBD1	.	CASSTRPGQFNEQFF	TGTGCCAGCAGCACCCGGCCGGGACAGTTCAATGAGCAGTTCTTC
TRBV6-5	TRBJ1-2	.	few	CASSLQGQNYGYTF	TGTGCCAGCAGTTTACAGGGACAAAACTATGGCTACACCTTC
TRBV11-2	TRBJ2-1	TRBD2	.	CASERERNEQFF	TGTGCCAGCGAGCGGGAGCGGAATGAGCAGTTCTTC
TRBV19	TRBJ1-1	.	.	CATQNARLEAFF	TGTGCCACCCAAAACGCGCGATTAGAAGCTTTCTTT
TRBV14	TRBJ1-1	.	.	CASSQARGLLAFF	TGTGCCAGCAGCCAGGCCAGGGGACTATTAGCTTTCTTT
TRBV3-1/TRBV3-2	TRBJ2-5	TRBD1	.	CASSQVGRGRGETQYF	TGTGCCAGCAGCCAAGTGGGTCGGGGCAGGGGGGAGACCCAGTACTTC
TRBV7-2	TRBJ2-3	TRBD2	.	CASSLRLAGVGTDTQYF	TGTGCCAGCAGCCTACGACTAGCGGGAGTCGGCACAGATACGCAGTATTTT
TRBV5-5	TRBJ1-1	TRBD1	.	CASSLWTGVREAFF	TGTGCCAGCAGCTTGTGGACAGGCGTCCGTGAAGCTTTCTTT
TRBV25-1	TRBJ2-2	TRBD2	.	CASSASGWGPGELFF	TGTGCCAGCAGTGCTAGCGGGTGGGGGCCCGGGGAGCTGTTTTTT
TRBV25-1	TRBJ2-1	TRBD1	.	CASRGTGRNEQFF	TGTGCCAGCAGAGGGACAGGCCGCAATGAGCAGTTCTTC
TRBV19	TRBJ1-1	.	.	CASSIDHGGSTEAFF	TGTGCCAGTAGTATAGATCATGGTGGGAGCACTGAAGCTTTCTTT
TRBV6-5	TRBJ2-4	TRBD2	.	CATSGGNVDIQYF	TGTGCCACCTCGGGGGGGAATGTGGACATTCAGTACTTC
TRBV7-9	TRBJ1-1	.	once	CASSFGSVMNTEAFF	TGTGCCAGCAGCTTCGGCAGCGTAATGAACACTGAAGCTTTCTTT
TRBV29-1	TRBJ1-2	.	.	CSVEDRRRTLANYGYTF	TGCAGCGTTGAAGATAGGAGGCGTACCCTAGCTAACTATGGCTACACCTTC
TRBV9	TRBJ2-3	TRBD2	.	CASSPSGRAEDTQYF	TGTGCCAGCAGTCCTAGCGGGAGGGCCGAAGATACGCAGTATTTT
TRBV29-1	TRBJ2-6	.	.	CSVEQFGSSGANVLTF	TGCAGCGTTGAACAATTTGGGAGCTCTGGGGCCAACGTCCTGACTTTC
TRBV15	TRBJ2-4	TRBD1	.	CATSPRQGSGIQYF	TGTGCCACCAGCCCCCGACAGGGTTCCGGCATTCAGTACTTC
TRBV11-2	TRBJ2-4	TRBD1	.	CASSPRGSGDIQYF	TGTGCCAGCAGCCCCAGGGGGAGTGGGGACATTCAGTACTTC
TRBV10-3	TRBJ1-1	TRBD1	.	CAISESGQGKAFF	TGTGCCATCAGTGAGTCGGGACAGGGGAAAGCTTTCTTT
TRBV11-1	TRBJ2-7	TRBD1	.	CASSPRQGARNEQYF	TGTGCCAGCAGCCCTAGACAGGGGGCGCGCAACGAGCAGTACTTC
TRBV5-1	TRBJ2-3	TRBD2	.	CASSSTSGMTDTQYF	TGCGCCAGCAGCTCGACTAGCGGGATGACAGATACGCAGTATTTT
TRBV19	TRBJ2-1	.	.	CASSRDSQYNEQFF	TGTGCCAGTAGTCGGGACTCACAATACAATGAGCAGTTCTTC